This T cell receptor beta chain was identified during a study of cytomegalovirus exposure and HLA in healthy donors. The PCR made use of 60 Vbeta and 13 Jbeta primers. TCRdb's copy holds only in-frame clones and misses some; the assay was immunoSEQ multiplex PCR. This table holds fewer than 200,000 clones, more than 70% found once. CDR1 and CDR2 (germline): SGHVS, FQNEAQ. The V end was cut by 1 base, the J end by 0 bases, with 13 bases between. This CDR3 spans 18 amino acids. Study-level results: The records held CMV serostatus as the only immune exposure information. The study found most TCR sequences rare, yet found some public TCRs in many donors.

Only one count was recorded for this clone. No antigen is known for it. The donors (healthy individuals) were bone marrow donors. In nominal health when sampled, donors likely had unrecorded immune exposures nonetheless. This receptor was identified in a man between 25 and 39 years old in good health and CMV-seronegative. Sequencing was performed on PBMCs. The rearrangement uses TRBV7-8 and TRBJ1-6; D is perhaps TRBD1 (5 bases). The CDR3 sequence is CASSLEGRASSYNSPLHF. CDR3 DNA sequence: TGTGCCAGCAGCTTAGAAGGCAGGGCTAGCTCCTATAATTCACCCCTCCACTTT.